Listed here is a single TCR beta chain. Template material for amplifying TCR beta CDR3 regions consisted of RNA transcripts. Carried out on the TCR CDR3, a first-round RT-PCR used the HTBI primer set. TCRdb analysed the multiplex PCR reads with MiXCR anew, one entry per CDR3 protein. Of approximately 510,000 distinct CDR3 sequences in the sample, 46% were seen once. Germline CDR1 SEHNR, CDR2 FQNEAQ (reference sequence). The CDR3 runs 14 residues. V was trimmed by 5 bases and J by 1 base, leaving 8 bases between them. This entry belongs to a study of T cells in Graves' hyperthyroidism and ophthalmopathy. Exclusion criteria comprised uncontrolled infection, other autoimmune disease, pregnancy or lactation. Diagnosis relied on clinical symptoms, serum thyroxine and TRAb, thyroid ultrasound and orbital computed tomography.

This receptor was taken from an adult woman with Graves' disease, either hyperthyroidism or ophthalmopathy (not recorded which). What was sequenced was peripheral blood or thyroid tissue (not recorded which). The chain recombines TRBV7-9 with TRBJ2-2; no reliable D call. The CDR3 sequence is CASSHAQNTGELFF. The CDR3 DNA reads as TGTGCCAGCAGCCACGCCCAGAACACCGGGGAGCTGTTTTTT.